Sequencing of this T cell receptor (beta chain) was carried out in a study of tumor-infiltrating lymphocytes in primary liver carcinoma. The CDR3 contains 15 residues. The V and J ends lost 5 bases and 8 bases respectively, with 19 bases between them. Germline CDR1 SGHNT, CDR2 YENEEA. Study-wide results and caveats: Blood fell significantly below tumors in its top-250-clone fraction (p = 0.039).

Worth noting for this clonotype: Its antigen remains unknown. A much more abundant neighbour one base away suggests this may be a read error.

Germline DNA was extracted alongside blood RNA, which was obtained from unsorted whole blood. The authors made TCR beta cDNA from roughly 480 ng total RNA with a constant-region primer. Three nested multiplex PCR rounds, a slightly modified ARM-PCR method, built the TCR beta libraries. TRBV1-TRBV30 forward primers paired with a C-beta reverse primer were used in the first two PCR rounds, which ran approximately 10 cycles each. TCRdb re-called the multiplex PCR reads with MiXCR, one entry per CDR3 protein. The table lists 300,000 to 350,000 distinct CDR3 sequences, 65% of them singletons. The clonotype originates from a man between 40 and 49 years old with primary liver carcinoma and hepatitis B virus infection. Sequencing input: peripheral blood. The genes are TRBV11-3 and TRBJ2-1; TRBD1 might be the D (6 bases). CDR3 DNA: TGTGCCAGCAGCCAAGATTACAGGGCAAACGATGAGCAGTTCTTC. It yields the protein CASSQDYRANDEQFF.